This T cell receptor beta chain was found in a study of blood T cell repertoires in COVID-19. TCRdb's table, derived via immunoSEQ multiplex PCR, lists solely in-frame clones and lacks some. The sample contains around 250,000 clones, roughly nine tenths of which appear only once. The CDR3 runs 14 residues. Trimming cost V 3 bases and J 8 bases, with 12 bases left between them. The germline V gene encodes CDR1 KGHDR and CDR2 SFDVKD. The receptor was isolated from an older woman who had recovered from COVID-19. The source material was peripheral blood. The chain couples TRBV24-1 to TRBJ1-4, with no clear D. CDR3 loop: CATSDPRGIEKLFF. CDR3 in DNA: TGTGCCACCAGTGATCCCCGCGGGATCGAAAAACTGTTTTTT.